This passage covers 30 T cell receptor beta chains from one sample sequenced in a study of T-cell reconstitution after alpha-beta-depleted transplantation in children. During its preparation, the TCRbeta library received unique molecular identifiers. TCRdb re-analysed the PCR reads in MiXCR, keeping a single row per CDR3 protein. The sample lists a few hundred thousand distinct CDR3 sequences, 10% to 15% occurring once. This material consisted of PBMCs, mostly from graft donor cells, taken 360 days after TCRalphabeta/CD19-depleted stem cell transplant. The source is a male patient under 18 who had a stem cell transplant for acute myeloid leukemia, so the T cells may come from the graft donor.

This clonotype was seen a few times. Here the CDR3 DNA reads TGCGCCAGCAGCCAAGGGTTCGGACAGGCCGTCGAGCAGTACTTC. Protein: CASSQGFGQAVEQYF. V and J are TRBV4-3 and TRBJ2-7, with 7 bases aligning to TRBD1. This CDR3 region has 15 residues. V dropped 1 base and J dropped 6; count of bases not matched to a gene: 9. Germline CDR1 is LGHNA and CDR2 is YSLEER.

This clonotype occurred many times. The chain's CDR3 is CASSQAGPNTGELFF. The CDR3 nucleotides read TGCGCCAGCAGCCAAGCAGGGCCGAACACCGGGGAGCTGTTTTTT. V usage is TRBV4-3 and J usage is TRBJ2-2, with a weak D call TRBD1 (5 bases). Germline V gene sequence: CDR1 LGHNA, CDR2 YSLEER. The V and J ends lost 1 base and 0 bases respectively, with 6 bases between them. The CDR3 is 15 amino acids.

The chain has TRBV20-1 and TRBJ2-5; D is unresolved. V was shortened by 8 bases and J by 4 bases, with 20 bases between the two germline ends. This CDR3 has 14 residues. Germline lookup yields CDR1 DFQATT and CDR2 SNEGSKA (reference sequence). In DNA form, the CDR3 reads TGCAGTCCCCAAAGTAGGGCTAGAAGAGAGACCCAGTACTTC. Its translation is CSPQSRARRETQYF.

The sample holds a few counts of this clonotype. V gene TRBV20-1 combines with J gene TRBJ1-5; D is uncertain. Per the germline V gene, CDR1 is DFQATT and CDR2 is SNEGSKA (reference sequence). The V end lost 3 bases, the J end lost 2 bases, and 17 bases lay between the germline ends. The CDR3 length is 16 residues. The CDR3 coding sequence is TGCAGTGCTAGTTCCCCCCTAGGGCTTCGCAATCAGCCCCAGCATTTT. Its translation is CSASSPLGLRNQPQHF.

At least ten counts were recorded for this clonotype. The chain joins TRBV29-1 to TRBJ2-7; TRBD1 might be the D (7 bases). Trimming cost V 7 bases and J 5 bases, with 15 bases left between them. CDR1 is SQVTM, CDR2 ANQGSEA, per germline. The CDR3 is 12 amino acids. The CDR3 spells CSAAGQHHEQYF. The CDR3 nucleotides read TGCAGCGCCGCGGGACAGCACCACGAGCAGTACTTC.

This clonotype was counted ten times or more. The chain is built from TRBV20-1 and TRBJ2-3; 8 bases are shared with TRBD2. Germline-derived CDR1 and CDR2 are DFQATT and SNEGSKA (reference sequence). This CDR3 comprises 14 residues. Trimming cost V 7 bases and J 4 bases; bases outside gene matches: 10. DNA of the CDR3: TGCAGTGTCGGGCCAGCGGGAGTACCAGATACGCAGTATTTT. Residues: CSVGPAGVPDTQYF.

CDR3 amino acids: CASSLSGAGGPNEQFF. DNA of the CDR3: TGTGCCAGCTCACTCTCGGGAGCGGGAGGGCCTAATGAGCAGTTCTTC. This chain links TRBV18 with TRBJ2-1, with 10 bases fitting TRBD2. This CDR3 contains 16 residues. CDR1 KGHSH and CDR2 LQKENI come from the germline V gene. V shed 4 bases, J shed 7 bases, and the junction held 10 bases outside the gene matches.

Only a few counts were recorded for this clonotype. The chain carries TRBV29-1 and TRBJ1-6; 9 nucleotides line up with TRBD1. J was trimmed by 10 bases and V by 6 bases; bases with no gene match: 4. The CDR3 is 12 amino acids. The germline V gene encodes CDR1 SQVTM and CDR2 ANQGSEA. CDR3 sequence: CSVRTGVSPLHF. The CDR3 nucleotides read TGCAGCGTCCGGACAGGGGTCTCACCCCTCCACTTT.

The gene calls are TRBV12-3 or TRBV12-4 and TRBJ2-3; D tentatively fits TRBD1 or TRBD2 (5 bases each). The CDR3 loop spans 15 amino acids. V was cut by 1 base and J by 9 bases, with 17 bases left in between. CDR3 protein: CASSLGTGWGWTQYF. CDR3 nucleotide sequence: TGTGCCAGCAGTTTAGGGACTGGATGGGGGTGGACGCAGTATTTT.

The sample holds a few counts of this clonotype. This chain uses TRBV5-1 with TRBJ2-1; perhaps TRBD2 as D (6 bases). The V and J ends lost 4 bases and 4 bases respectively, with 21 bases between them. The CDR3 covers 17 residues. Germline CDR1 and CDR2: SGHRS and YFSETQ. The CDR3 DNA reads TGCGCCAGCAGCCTAGGACTGGCGGGACCCGAATACAATGAGCAGTTCTTC. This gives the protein CASSLGLAGPEYNEQFF.

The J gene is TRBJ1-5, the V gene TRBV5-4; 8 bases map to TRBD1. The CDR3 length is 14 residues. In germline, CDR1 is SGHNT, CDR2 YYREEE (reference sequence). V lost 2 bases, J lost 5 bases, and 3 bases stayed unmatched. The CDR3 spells CASSLQGGHQPQHF. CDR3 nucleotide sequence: TGTGCCAGCAGCTTACAGGGGGGTCATCAGCCCCAGCATTTT.

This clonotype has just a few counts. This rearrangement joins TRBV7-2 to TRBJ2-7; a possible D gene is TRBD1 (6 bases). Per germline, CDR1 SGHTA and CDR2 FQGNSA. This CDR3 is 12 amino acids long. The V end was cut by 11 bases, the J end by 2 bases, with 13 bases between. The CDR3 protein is CAVRDTTYEQYF. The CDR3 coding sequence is TGTGCCGTCCGGGACACGACCTACGAGCAGTACTTC.

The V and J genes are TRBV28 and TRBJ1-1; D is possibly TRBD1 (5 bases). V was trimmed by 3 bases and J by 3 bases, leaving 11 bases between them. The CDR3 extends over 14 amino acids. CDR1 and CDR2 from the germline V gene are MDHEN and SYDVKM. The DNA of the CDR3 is TGTGCCAGCAGTTTCCGAGGACATTACACTGAAGCTTTCTTT. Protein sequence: CASSFRGHYTEAFF.

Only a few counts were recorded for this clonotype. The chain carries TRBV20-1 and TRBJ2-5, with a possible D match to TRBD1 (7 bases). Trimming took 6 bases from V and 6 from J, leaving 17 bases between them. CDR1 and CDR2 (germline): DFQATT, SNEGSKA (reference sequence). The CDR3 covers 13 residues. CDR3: CSASRGDTQTQYF. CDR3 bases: TGCAGTGCCTCCAGGGGGGACACCCAGACCCAGTACTTC.

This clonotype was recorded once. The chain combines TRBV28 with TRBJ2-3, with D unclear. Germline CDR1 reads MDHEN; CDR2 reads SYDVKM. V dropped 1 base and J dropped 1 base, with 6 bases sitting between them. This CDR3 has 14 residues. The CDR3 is CASSLSTGTDTQYF. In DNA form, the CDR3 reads TGTGCCAGCAGTTTATCCACCGGCACAGATACGCAGTATTTT.

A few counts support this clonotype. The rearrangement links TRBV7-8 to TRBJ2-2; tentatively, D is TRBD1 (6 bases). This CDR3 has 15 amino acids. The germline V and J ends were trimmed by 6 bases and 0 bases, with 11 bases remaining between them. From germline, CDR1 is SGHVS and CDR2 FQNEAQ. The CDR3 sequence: CASRLRGSNTGELFF. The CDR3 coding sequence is TGTGCCAGCAGACTCAGGGGCTCGAACACCGGGGAGCTGTTTTTT. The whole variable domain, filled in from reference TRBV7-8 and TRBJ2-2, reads GAGVSQSPRYKVAKRGQDVALRCDPISGHVSLFWYQQALGQGPEFLTYFQNEAQLDKSGLPSDRFFAERPEGSVSTLKIQRTQQEDSAVYLCASRLRGSNTGELFFGEGSRLTVL.

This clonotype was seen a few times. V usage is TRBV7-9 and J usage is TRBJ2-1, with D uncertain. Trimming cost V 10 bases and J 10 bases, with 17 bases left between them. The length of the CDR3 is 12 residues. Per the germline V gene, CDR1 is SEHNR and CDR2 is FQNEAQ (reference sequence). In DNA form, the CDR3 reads TGTGCCACCCTCGGAATTCCAGGAGAGCAGTTCTTC. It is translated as CATLGIPGEQFF. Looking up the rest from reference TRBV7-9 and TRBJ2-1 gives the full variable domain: DTGVSQNPRHKITKRGQNVTFRCDPISEHNRLYWYRQTLGQGPEFLTYFQNEAQLEKSRLLSDRFSAERPKGSFSTLEIQRTEQGDSAMYLCATLGIPGEQFFGPGTRLTVL.

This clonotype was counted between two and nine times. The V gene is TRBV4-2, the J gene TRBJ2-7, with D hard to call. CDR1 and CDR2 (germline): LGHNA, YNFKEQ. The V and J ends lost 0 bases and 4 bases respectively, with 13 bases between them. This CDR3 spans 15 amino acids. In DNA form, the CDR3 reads TGTGCCAGCAGCCAAGAGCCCGGGCGCGAATACGAGCAGTACTTC. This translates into CASSQEPGREYEQYF.

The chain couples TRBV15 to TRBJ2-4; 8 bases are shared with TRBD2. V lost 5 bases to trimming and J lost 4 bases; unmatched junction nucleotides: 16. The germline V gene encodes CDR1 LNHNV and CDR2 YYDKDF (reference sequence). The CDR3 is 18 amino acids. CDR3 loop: CATSRALLAGEGKNIQYF. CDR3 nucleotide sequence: TGTGCCACCAGCCGGGCGCTTCTAGCGGGTGAGGGGAAAAACATTCAGTACTTC.

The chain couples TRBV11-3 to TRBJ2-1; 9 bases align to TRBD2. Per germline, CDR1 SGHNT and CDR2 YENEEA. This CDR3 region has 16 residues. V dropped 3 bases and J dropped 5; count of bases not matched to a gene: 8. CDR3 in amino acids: CASSFRGSGSDNEQFF. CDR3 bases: TGTGCCAGCAGCTTCCGGGGTAGCGGGAGCGACAATGAGCAGTTCTTC.

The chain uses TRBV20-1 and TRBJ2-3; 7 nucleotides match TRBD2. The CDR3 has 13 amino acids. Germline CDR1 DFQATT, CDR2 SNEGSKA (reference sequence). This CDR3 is CGGVGLRTDTQYF. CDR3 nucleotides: TGCGGGGGGGTGGGACTACGGACAGATACGCAGTATTTT.

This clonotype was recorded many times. The CDR3 DNA follows: TGTGCCAGCAGCCCTTCAGGGGCTAGCGGATCCTACGAGCAGTACTTC. Translating it yields CASSPSGASGSYEQYF. V gene TRBV7-9 combines with J gene TRBJ2-7; maybe TRBD2 (7 bases). The CDR3 is 16 amino acids. V shed 5 bases and J shed 1 base, with 18 bases lying between them. Germline V lookup: CDR1 SEHNR, CDR2 FQNEAQ (reference sequence).

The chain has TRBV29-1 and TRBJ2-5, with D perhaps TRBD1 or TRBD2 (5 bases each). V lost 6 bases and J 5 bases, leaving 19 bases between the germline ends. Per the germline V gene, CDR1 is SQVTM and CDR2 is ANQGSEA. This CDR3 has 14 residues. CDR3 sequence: CSVAGTSYSETQYF. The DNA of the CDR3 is TGCAGCGTGGCCGGGACCAGCTATTCGGAGACCCAGTACTTC.

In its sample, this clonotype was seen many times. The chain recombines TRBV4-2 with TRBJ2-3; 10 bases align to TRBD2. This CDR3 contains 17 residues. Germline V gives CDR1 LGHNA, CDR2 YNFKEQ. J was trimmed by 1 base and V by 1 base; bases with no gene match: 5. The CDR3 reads CASSQGERGGGTDTQYF. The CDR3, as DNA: TGTGCCAGCAGCCAAGGGGAGCGGGGGGGAGGCACAGATACGCAGTATTTT.

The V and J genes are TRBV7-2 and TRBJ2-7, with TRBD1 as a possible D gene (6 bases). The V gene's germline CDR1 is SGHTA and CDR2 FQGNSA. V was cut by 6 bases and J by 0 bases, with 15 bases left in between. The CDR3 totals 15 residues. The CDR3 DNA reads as TGTGCCAGCAGTCCCGACAGGTCGGTCTCCTACGAGCAGTACTTC. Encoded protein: CASSPDRSVSYEQYF.

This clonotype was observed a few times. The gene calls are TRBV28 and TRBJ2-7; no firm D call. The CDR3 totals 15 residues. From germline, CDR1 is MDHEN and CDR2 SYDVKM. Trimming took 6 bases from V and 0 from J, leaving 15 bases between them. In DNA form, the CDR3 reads TGTGCCAGCAGCCCGGTAGGGTTTAGCTCCTACGAGCAGTACTTC. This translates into CASSPVGFSSYEQYF.

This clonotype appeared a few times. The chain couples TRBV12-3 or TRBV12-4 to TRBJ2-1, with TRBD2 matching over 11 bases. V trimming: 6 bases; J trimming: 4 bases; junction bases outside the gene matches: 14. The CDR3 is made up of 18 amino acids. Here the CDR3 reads CASSPSQIGTSGYNEQFF. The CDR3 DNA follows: TGTGCCAGCAGCCCAAGTCAGATCGGGACTAGCGGTTACAATGAGCAGTTCTTC.

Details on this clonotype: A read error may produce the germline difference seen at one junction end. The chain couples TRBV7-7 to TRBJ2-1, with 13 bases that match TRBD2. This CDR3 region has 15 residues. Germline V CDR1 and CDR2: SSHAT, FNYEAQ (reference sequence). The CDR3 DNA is TGTGCTAGCAGCCTGGGACTAGCGGGGTCCTCGGAGCAGTTCTTC. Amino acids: CASSLGLAGSSEQFF.

CDR3 nucleotide sequence: TGTGCCAGCAGCCTCCGCGGGCGTAGTTACCCCTTCAGCACAGATACGCAGTATTTT. As protein: CASSLRGRSYPFSTDTQYF. The genes are TRBV21-1 and TRBJ2-3; whether TRBD1, the table's D call, matches the DNA was not checked. TRBV21-1 corresponds to a pseudogene. The CDR3 has 19 amino acids.

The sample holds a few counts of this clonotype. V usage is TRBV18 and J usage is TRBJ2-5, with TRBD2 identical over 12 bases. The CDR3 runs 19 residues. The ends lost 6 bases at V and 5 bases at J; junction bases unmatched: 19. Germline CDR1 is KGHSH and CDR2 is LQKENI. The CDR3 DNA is TGTGCCAGCTCTCAACCACTTTATTGGGAGACTAGCGGGAGCGAGACCCAGTACTTC. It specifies CASSQPLYWETSGSETQYF.